These 29 T cell receptor beta chains originate from one sample sequenced in a study of blood T cell repertoires in COVID-19. Assay used: immunoSEQ multiplex PCR; TCRdb lists only in-frame clones, some missing. This table holds about 60,000 clones, 82% found once. Sequenced material: peripheral blood. Receptor source: a man between 60 and 75 years old with acute or convalescent COVID-19.

This clone was seen more than once but under ten times. The CDR3 protein is CASGSPGQGDQPQHF. As DNA, the CDR3 is TGTGCTAGTGGTTCTCCCGGACAGGGCGATCAGCCCCAGCATTTT. The gene calls are TRBV12-5 and TRBJ1-5, with 8 bases matching TRBD1. After removal of 4 bases from V and 5 bases from J, the junction contained 7 bases not matched to a gene. CDR3 length: 15 amino acids. Germline V gene sequence: CDR1 LGHNT, CDR2 FRNRAP.

This chain uses TRBV7-4 with TRBJ2-7; 8 bases align to TRBD1. The ends lost 5 bases at V and 5 bases at J; junction bases unmatched: 8. The CDR3 extends over 14 amino acids. Per germline, CDR1 SGHVT and CDR2 SQSDAQ. The CDR3: CASSGGQGNHEQYF. The DNA of the CDR3 is TGTGCCAGCAGCGGCGGACAGGGTAACCACGAGCAGTACTTC.

The J gene is TRBJ2-3, the V gene TRBV2; weak D call: TRBD2 (5 bases). This CDR3 has 12 residues. Germline-derived CDR1 and CDR2 are SNHLY and FYNNEI. V lost 0 bases, J lost 13 bases, and 11 bases lay in between. The DNA of the CDR3 is TGTGCCAGCAGTGAAGCTGCATTCGGGAAGTATTTT. Translating it yields CASSEAAFGKYF.

The genes are TRBV25-1 and TRBJ1-1; D gene ambiguous. Germline loops: CDR1 MGHDK, CDR2 SYGVNS. Trimming pared 4 bases from V and 1 base from J, leaving 10 bases between. The CDR3 spans 14 residues. Here the CDR3 reads CASSAGVPNTEAFF. CDR3 DNA sequence: TGTGCCAGCAGTGCGGGAGTGCCGAACACTGAAGCTTTCTTT.

This clone was observed a few times. This chain uses TRBV6-5 with TRBJ1-4; TRBD1 matches 7 bases. Germline CDR1 MNHEY, CDR2 SVGAGI. V gave up 5 bases and J gave up 10 bases; unmatched junction bases: 4. The CDR3 is made up of 12 amino acids. The CDR3 coding sequence is TGTGCCAGCAGTCCGCAGGGGGTAAAACTGTTTTTT. This sequence encodes CASSPQGVKLFF.

The gene calls are TRBV7-8 and TRBJ1-6, with a possible D match to TRBD1 (5 bases). The CDR3 runs to 16 residues. The V gene's germline CDR1 is SGHVS and CDR2 FQNEAQ. The V and J ends lost 1 base and 6 bases respectively, with 13 bases between them. In DNA form, the CDR3 reads TGTGCCAGCAGCTTAGGGGGCAGGTTCTCTAATTCACCCCTCCACTTT. This codes for CASSLGGRFSNSPLHF.

The chain uses TRBV5-6 and TRBJ2-2; 7 bases align to TRBD1. CDR3 size: 15 residues. V trimming: 2 bases; J trimming: 7 bases; junction bases outside the gene matches: 8. Germline assignment: CDR1 SGHDT and CDR2 YYEEEE. Written as DNA, the CDR3 is TGTGCCAGCAGCTTATCGACAGGGACGAGCGGGGAGCTGTTTTTT. Translation: CASSLSTGTSGELFF.

V and J are TRBV19 and TRBJ1-1; 8 bases align to TRBD1. The CDR3 spans 13 residues. The V and J ends lost 5 bases and 2 bases, in that order; junction bases with no gene match: 1. Germline CDR1 LNHDA, CDR2 SQIVND (reference sequence). CDR3 amino acids: CASSDRGNTEAFF. DNA for the CDR3: TGTGCCAGTAGTGACAGGGGAAACACTGAAGCTTTCTTT.

This clone turned up a few times. This chain uses TRBV15 with TRBJ2-5; maybe TRBD2 (5 bases). This CDR3 is 15 amino acids long. The germline CDR1 and CDR2 sequences are LNHNV and YYDKDF (reference sequence). V gave up 5 bases and J gave up 4 bases, with 17 bases separating them. CDR3 DNA sequence: TGTGCCACCAGCGTTCGACGGGATGCAAGAGAGACCCAGTACTTC. Its translation: CATSVRRDARETQYF.

The chain carries TRBV5-8 and TRBJ2-5, with D tentatively TRBD1 (6 bases). V lost 3 bases and J lost 4, with 16 bases in between. This CDR3 has 15 residues. CDR1 SGHTS and CDR2 YDEGEE come from the germline V gene. The CDR3, as DNA: TGTGCCAGCAGCTGGCCTTCAGGGGTCAGAGAGACCCAGTACTTC. It codes for CASSWPSGVRETQYF.

The V gene is TRBV7-2, the J gene TRBJ1-3; possibly TRBD1 for D (6 bases). V was clipped by 5 bases and J by 4 bases, with 9 bases between them. From germline, CDR1 is SGHTA and CDR2 FQGNSA. This CDR3 spans 13 amino acids. The CDR3 region has the DNA TGTGCCAGCAGCCGCGGACAGGGAAACACCATATATTTT. It yields the protein CASSRGQGNTIYF. Filled out from reference TRBV7-2 and TRBJ1-3, the complete variable domain reads GAGVSQSPSNKVTEKGKDVELRCDPISGHTALYWYRQSLGQGLEFLIYFQGNSAPDKSGLPSDRFSAERTGGSVSTLTIQRTQQEDSAVYLCASSRGQGNTIYFGEGSWLTVV.

V is TRBV10-3 and J is TRBJ1-3; 7 bases map to TRBD1. The junction had 16 bases not matched to a gene; V was cut back by 11 bases and J by 0 bases. Germline assignment: CDR1 ENHRY and CDR2 SYGVKD. The CDR3 is 17 residues long. The CDR3 region has the DNA TGTGCCTCTAGTTCATCAAAGGACAGGTTCTCTGGAAACACCATATATTTT. Its translation is CASSSSKDRFSGNTIYF.

The sample holds a few counts of this clone. The chain employs TRBV7-9 and TRBJ1-2; TRBD1 agrees at 9 bases. Trimming removed 10 bases from V and 7 bases from J; junction bases left unmatched: 10. CDR1 is SEHNR, CDR2 FQNEAQ, per germline (reference sequence). CDR3 length equals 13 residues. This CDR3 is CAIARDRVTGYTF. In nucleotides, the CDR3 is TGTGCCATTGCCCGGGACAGGGTAACTGGCTACACCTTC. Combining the CDR3 with reference TRBV7-9 and TRBJ1-2 gives the whole variable domain DTGVSQNPRHKITKRGQNVTFRCDPISEHNRLYWYRQTLGQGPEFLTYFQNEAQLEKSRLLSDRFSAERPKGSFSTLEIQRTEQGDSAMYLCAIARDRVTGYTFGSGTRLTVV.

This rearrangement joins TRBV29-1 to TRBJ2-1, with a weak D call TRBD2 (6 bases). CDR3 length: 12 amino acids. The germline V gene has CDR1 SQVTM and CDR2 ANQGSEA. Trimming took 7 bases from V and 7 from J, leaving 14 bases between them. Here the CDR3 reads CSAALEGNEQFF. The CDR3 nucleotides are TGCAGCGCCGCCCTGGAGGGGAATGAGCAGTTCTTC.

J is TRBJ1-2 and V is TRBV18; 8 bases map to TRBD1. The CDR3 has 14 residues. Looked up from germline, CDR1 is KGHSH and CDR2 is LQKENI. The V segment lost 5 bases and the J segment 2 bases; nucleotides outside the gene matches: 4. This CDR3 is CASSLDRENYGYTF. The DNA for the CDR3 is TGTGCCAGCTCATTGGACAGGGAGAACTATGGCTACACCTTC.

V and J are TRBV5-6 and TRBJ2-2, with D tentatively TRBD1 (6 bases). V lost 2 bases, J lost 1 base, and 15 bases lay in between. The CDR3 length is 17 residues. The germline V gene has CDR1 SGHDT and CDR2 YYEEEE. The CDR3 loop is CASSLLAGTLNTGELFF. In nucleotides, the CDR3 is TGTGCCAGCAGCTTACTTGCCGGGACACTGAACACCGGGGAGCTGTTTTTT.

The genes are TRBV7-2 and TRBJ2-7; 9 bases match TRBD1. V lost 5 bases and J lost 4; bases outside the gene matches: 6. From germline, CDR1 is SGHTA and CDR2 FQGNSA. This CDR3 has 14 residues. The CDR3 region has the DNA TGTGCCAGCAGCCCGGACAGGGGAGCGTACGAGCAGTACTTC. Amino acid sequence: CASSPDRGAYEQYF.

The chain employs TRBV5-1 and TRBJ2-7; D is ambiguous. V was shortened by 1 base and J by 3 bases, with 11 bases between the two germline ends. The CDR3 consists of 14 residues. Germline CDR1 is SGHRS and CDR2 is YFSETQ. The CDR3 coding sequence is TGCGCCAGCAGCTTGACATCGGGTTACTACGAGCAGTACTTC. It specifies CASSLTSGYYEQYF.

The chain employs TRBV7-9 and TRBJ1-5, with a possible D match to TRBD1 (5 bases). Deletions cut 3 bases from V and 4 bases from J, with 10 bases between. Germline CDR1 is SEHNR and CDR2 is FQNEAQ (reference sequence). The CDR3 is 14 amino acids. The CDR3 region has the DNA TGTGCCAGCAGCTTCGAAGGGGCAAATCAGCCCCAGCATTTT. It is translated as CASSFEGANQPQHF.

This clone was observed a single time. This chain uses TRBV29-1 with TRBJ1-1; the match to TRBD1 covers 7 bases. This CDR3 comprises 15 residues. The germline V gene has CDR1 SQVTM and CDR2 ANQGSEA. V dropped 7 bases and J dropped 3; count of bases not matched to a gene: 14. CDR3 in amino acids: CSALPPQGLDTEAFF. DNA of the CDR3: TGCAGCGCCCTTCCCCCACAGGGGTTGGACACTGAAGCTTTCTTT.

The chain combines TRBV9 with TRBJ1-1, with D unclear. V was trimmed by 0 bases and J by 5 bases, leaving 8 bases between them. The CDR3 runs 13 residues. From germline, CDR1 is SGDLS and CDR2 YYNGEE. The CDR3 DNA reads TGTGCCAGCAGCGTAGAGTCCAGTACTGAAGCTTTCTTT. Protein: CASSVESSTEAFF. The whole variable domain, filled in from reference TRBV9 and TRBJ1-1, reads DSGVTQTPKHLITATGQRVTLRCSPRSGDLSVYWYQQSLDQGLQFLIQYYNGEERAKGNILERFSAQQFPDLHSELNLSSLELGDSALYFCASSVESSTEAFFGQGTRLTVV.

The chain uses TRBV25-1 and TRBJ2-1; TRBD2 might be the D (7 bases). The CDR3 is 16 residues long. The germline V gene has CDR1 MGHDK and CDR2 SYGVNS. V dropped 6 bases and J dropped 5 bases, with 20 bases sitting between them. CDR3 sequence (DNA): TGTGCCAGCAGCTCCGACGCGGGGGCGTCCCACAATGAGCAGTTCTTC. This sequence encodes CASSSDAGASHNEQFF.

V is TRBV29-1 and J is TRBJ1-1; tentative D call: TRBD1 (5 bases). CDR1 is SQVTM and CDR2 is ANQGSEA in the germline V gene. With 0 bases removed from V and 1 base from J, the gap between germline ends came to 9 bases. The CDR3 has 14 residues. CDR3 loop: CSVEEGPANTEAFF. In DNA, the CDR3 is TGCAGCGTTGAAGAGGGGCCGGCGAACACTGAAGCTTTCTTT.

The chain couples TRBV5-4 to TRBJ2-4; 9 nucleotides align to TRBD2. Germline V gene data show CDR1 as SGHNT and CDR2 as YYREEE (reference sequence). Trimming cost V 4 bases and J 1 base; bases outside gene matches: 9. This CDR3 is 17 amino acids long. The CDR3 loop reads CASSQVSSGGAKNIQYF. The CDR3, as DNA: TGTGCCAGCAGCCAGGTATCCAGCGGGGGGGCCAAAAACATTCAGTACTTC.

This chain uses TRBV6-6 with TRBJ1-2, with TRBD1 matching 8 bases. The CDR3 has 13 amino acids. Unmatched junction bases numbered 5, after V lost 5 bases and J lost 6 bases. Germline V CDR1 and CDR2: MNHNY, SVGAGI (reference sequence). As DNA, the CDR3 is TGTGCCAGCAGTGTGGACAGGGAAAATGGCTACACCTTC. Protein product: CASSVDRENGYTF.

The chain has TRBV19 and TRBJ1-4; D gene uncertain. Germline V CDR1 and CDR2: LNHDA, SQIVND (reference sequence). The CDR3 spans 16 residues. V was clipped by 0 bases and J by 2 bases, with 10 bases between them. The CDR3 is CASSIEPAFTNEKLFF. DNA for the CDR3: TGTGCCAGTAGTATAGAGCCAGCGTTTACTAATGAAAAACTGTTTTTT.

The chain uses TRBV19 and TRBJ2-7, with TRBD1 matching 9 bases. CDR1 LNHDA and CDR2 SQIVND come from the germline V gene (reference sequence). The CDR3 spans 15 residues. The junction had 3 bases not matched to a gene; V was cut back by 3 bases and J by 0 bases. DNA of the CDR3: TGTGCCAGTAGTATCGGGACAGGGCCCTCCTACGAGCAGTACTTC. The encoded protein is CASSIGTGPSYEQYF. Complete variable domain (other parts from reference TRBV19 and TRBJ2-7): DGGITQSPKYLFRKEGQNVTLSCEQNLNHDAMYWYRQDPGQGLRLIYYSQIVNDFQKGDIAEGYSVSREKKESFPLTVTSAQKNPTAFYLCASSIGTGPSYEQYFGPGTRLTVT.

The chain uses TRBV5-1 and TRBJ1-2; no clear D. This CDR3 is 13 amino acids long. Trimming pared 0 bases from V and 3 bases from J, leaving 6 bases between. Germline loops: CDR1 SGHRS, CDR2 YFSETQ. In nucleotides, the CDR3 is TGCGCCAGCAGCTTGGGTGCGGACTATGGCTACACCTTC. This sequence encodes CASSLGADYGYTF.

J is TRBJ1-1 and V is TRBV18; 12 bases are shared with TRBD1. CDR1 and CDR2 from the germline V gene are KGHSH and LQKENI. This CDR3 comprises 17 residues. The J segment lost 7 bases and the V segment lost 4 bases, leaving 13 bases of the junction unmatched. The chain's CDR3 is CASSLWDRGLLGDEAFF. The CDR3 coding sequence is TGTGCCAGCTCACTTTGGGACAGGGGGCTTTTGGGGGATGAAGCTTTCTTT.